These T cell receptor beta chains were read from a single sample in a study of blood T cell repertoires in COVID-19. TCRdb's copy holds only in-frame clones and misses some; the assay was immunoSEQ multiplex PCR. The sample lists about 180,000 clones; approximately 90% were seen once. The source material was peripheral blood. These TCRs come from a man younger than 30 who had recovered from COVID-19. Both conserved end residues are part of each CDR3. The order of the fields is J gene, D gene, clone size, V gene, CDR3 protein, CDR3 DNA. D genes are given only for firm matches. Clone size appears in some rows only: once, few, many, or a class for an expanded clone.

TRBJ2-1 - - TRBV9 CASSVAGDHSEQFF TGTGCCAGCAGCGTAGCGGGAGATCACAGTGAGCAGTTCTTC
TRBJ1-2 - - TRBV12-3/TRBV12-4 CASRVGGGHGYTF TGTGCCAGCAGAGTCGGCGGGGGGCATGGCTACACCTTC
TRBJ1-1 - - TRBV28 CASSWGTEGTEAFF TGTGCCAGCAGTTGGGGGACGGAGGGCACTGAAGCTTTCTTT
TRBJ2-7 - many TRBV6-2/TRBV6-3 CASSSVADSSYEQYF TGTGCCAGCAGTTCGGTAGCGGACTCTTCCTACGAGCAGTACTTC
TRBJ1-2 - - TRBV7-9 CASTRGQNYGYTF TGTGCCAGCACCCGCGGACAGAACTATGGCTACACCTTC
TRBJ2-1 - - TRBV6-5 CASSYSMGVEQFF TGTGCCAGCAGTTACTCGATGGGAGTCGAGCAGTTCTTC
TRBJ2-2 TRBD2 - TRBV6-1 CASSEGRAGGELFF TGTGCCAGCAGTGAAGGCAGAGCGGGAGGGGAGCTGTTTTTT
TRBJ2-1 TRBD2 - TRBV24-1 CATSDPSGAGNEQFF TGTGCCACCAGTGATCCTAGCGGGGCTGGGAATGAGCAGTTCTTC
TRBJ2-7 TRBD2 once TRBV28 CASSFSGRSSYEQYF TGTGCCAGCAGTTTTAGCGGGAGGTCCTCCTACGAGCAGTACTTC
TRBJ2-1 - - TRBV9 CASSLDWNNEQFF TGTGCCAGCAGCCTCGACTGGAACAATGAGCAGTTCTTC
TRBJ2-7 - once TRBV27 CASSLQRSGVTPYEQYF TGTGCCAGCAGTTTACAACGGTCAGGGGTAACACCCTACGAGCAGTACTTC
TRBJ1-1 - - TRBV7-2 CASSSYTGSNTEAFF TGTGCCAGCAGCTCTTACACAGGGTCGAACACTGAAGCTTTCTTT
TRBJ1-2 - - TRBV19 CASSIQGYSGYTF TGTGCCAGTAGTATACAGGGGTACAGTGGCTACACCTTC
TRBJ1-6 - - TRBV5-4 CASSPGGRSSYNSPLHF TGTGCCAGCAGCCCGGGAGGAAGGAGCTCCTATAATTCACCCCTCCACTTT
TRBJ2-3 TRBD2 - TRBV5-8 CASSFGLAGADTQYF TGTGCCAGCAGCTTCGGACTAGCGGGAGCAGATACGCAGTATTTT
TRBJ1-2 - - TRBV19 CASSMRTPGANYGYTF TGTGCCAGTAGTATGAGGACCCCCGGGGCTAACTATGGCTACACCTTC
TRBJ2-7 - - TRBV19 CASSSLQGQTHEQYF TGTGCCAGTAGTTCTCTGCAAGGACAAACGCACGAGCAGTACTTC
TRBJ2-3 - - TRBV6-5 CASSRGEPDTQYF TGTGCCAGCAGTCGCGGGGAGCCAGATACGCAGTATTTT
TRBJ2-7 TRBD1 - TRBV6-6 CASSHPGQPYEQYF TGTGCCAGCAGTCACCCGGGACAGCCTTACGAGCAGTACTTC
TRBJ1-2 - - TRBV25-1 CASSDWFGALDGYTF TGTGCCAGCAGTGATTGGTTTGGGGCGCTAGATGGCTACACCTTC
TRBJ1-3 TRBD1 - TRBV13 CASSLDYRLRGQGNTIYF TGTGCCAGCAGCTTAGACTATCGGCTGAGGGGGCAAGGAAACACCATATATTTT
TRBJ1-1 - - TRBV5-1 CASSLAPGINTEAFF TGCGCCAGCAGCTTGGCGCCGGGGATTAACACTGAAGCTTTCTTT
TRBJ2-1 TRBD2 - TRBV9 CASSQGTSGRPNNEQFF TGTGCCAGCAGCCAAGGGACTAGCGGGCGCCCTAACAATGAGCAGTTCTTC
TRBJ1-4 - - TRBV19 CASQLATNEKLFF TGTGCCAGTCAACTCGCAACTAATGAAAAACTGTTTTTT
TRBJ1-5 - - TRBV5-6 CASSLDGGPGGNQPQHF TGTGCCAGCAGCTTGGACGGGGGACCGGGGGGCAATCAGCCCCAGCATTTT